The 24 T cell receptor beta chains in this list originate from one sample, sequenced in a study of T cell responses to AZD1222 COVID-19 vaccine. Repertoires were generated with immunoSEQ multiplex PCR, while TCRdb's copy carries only in-frame clones and drops some. The data contain under 50,000 clones, approximately 88% of them singletons. The sequenced sample was peripheral blood, obtained 28 days after the second dose of the MenACWY control vaccine. The receptors here all came from an adult who received the MenACWY meningococcal vaccine as a control.

V is TRBV30 and J is TRBJ1-3, with D possibly matching TRBD1 (5 bases). This CDR3 spans 14 amino acids. V was trimmed by 0 bases and J by 2 bases, leaving 8 bases between them. Germline V gene sequence: CDR1 GTSNPN, CDR2 SVGIG (reference sequence). CDR3 nucleotides: TGTGCCTGGAGTGTACAGGTAGCTGGAAACACCATATATTTT. Amino acid sequence: CAWSVQVAGNTIYF.

This clone was picked up one time. The chain employs TRBV6-5 and TRBJ2-7, with a weak D call TRBD2 (6 bases). The ends were cut back, 7 bases at V and 0 bases at J, with 10 bases in the middle. Germline V CDR1 and CDR2: MNHEY, SVGAGI. The CDR3 loop spans 13 amino acids. Written as DNA, the CDR3 is TGTGCCAGCACGGCTAGCGTCTCCTACGAGCAGTACTTC. Protein sequence: CASTASVSYEQYF.

The chain links TRBV6-5 to TRBJ2-5; 7 bases map to TRBD1. There are 14 residues in the CDR3. CDR1 MNHEY and CDR2 SVGAGI come from the germline V gene. V gave up 5 bases and J gave up 5 bases; unmatched junction bases: 8. The CDR3 loop reads CASSTTGDLETQYF. The CDR3 DNA is TGTGCCAGCAGTACTACAGGGGATTTGGAGACCCAGTACTTC.

The chain is built from TRBV9 and TRBJ2-3; TRBD2 might be the D (5 bases). The CDR3 runs to 13 residues. V was cut by 4 bases and J by 8 bases, with 14 bases left in between. The germline V gene has CDR1 SGDLS and CDR2 YYNGEE. The CDR3 nucleotides are TGTGCCAGCAGCTTAGCGTACTATGGTACGCAGTATTTT. Translation: CASSLAYYGTQYF.

This clone is a singleton in its sample. V gene TRBV18 combines with J gene TRBJ2-5, with D uncertain. The length of the CDR3 is 13 residues. The V end lost 0 bases, the J end lost 5 bases, and 7 bases lay between the germline ends. Germline CDR1 KGHSH, CDR2 LQKENI. The CDR3 region has the DNA TGTGCCAGCTCACCACCGGCCGGGGAGACCCAGTACTTC. Encoded protein: CASSPPAGETQYF.

The chain employs TRBV19 and TRBJ1-5; no clear D gene. The CDR3 runs to 15 residues. The germline CDR1 and CDR2 sequences are LNHDA and SQIVND (reference sequence). Deletions cut 6 bases from V and 2 bases from J, with 14 bases between. CDR3: CASSDTVRRNQPQHF. CDR3 sequence (DNA): TGTGCCAGTAGCGACACGGTGCGTCGCAATCAGCCCCAGCATTTT.

The chain joins TRBV10-3 to TRBJ1-1; TRBD1 matches 12 bases. The CDR3 covers 14 residues. With 5 bases clipped from V and 11 bases from J, the junction kept 9 bases outside the gene matches. The germline V gene encodes CDR1 ENHRY and CDR2 SYGVKD. The chain's CDR3 is CAISPGQGAFEAFF. CDR3 nucleotide sequence: TGTGCCATCAGTCCGGGACAGGGGGCGTTCGAGGCTTTCTTT.

The chain recombines TRBV28 with TRBJ2-2; D may be TRBD1 (6 bases). Germline V gives CDR1 MDHEN, CDR2 SYDVKM. The V end was cut by 4 bases, the J end by 4 bases, with 13 bases between. The CDR3 sequence is 15 residues long. The CDR3 here is CASSSPGVGTGELFF. CDR3 nucleotides: TGTGCCAGCAGTTCCCCAGGGGTAGGCACCGGGGAGCTGTTTTTT. Complete variable domain (other parts from reference TRBV28 and TRBJ2-2): DVKVTQSSRYLVKRTGEKVFLECVQDMDHENMFWYRQDPGLGLRLIYFSYDVKMKEKGDIPEGYSVSREKKERFSLILESASTNQTSMYLCASSSPGVGTGELFFGEGSRLTVL.

This clone was observed a few times. The chain couples TRBV28 to TRBJ1-1; 12 positions match TRBD1. Germline assignment: CDR1 MDHEN and CDR2 SYDVKM. The ends lost 1 base at V and 1 base at J; junction bases unmatched: 4. The CDR3 totals 17 residues. The CDR3 spells CASSLYGTGGENTEAFF. The CDR3 coding sequence is TGTGCCAGCAGTTTATACGGGACAGGGGGCGAGAACACTGAAGCTTTCTTT. Complete variable domain (other parts from reference TRBV28 and TRBJ1-1): DVKVTQSSRYLVKRTGEKVFLECVQDMDHENMFWYRQDPGLGLRLIYFSYDVKMKEKGDIPEGYSVSREKKERFSLILESASTNQTSMYLCASSLYGTGGENTEAFFGQGTRLTVV.

The chain links TRBV21-1 to TRBJ1-5; the table's D call, TRBD1, has no DNA check behind it. TRBV21-1 is a pseudogene segment. This CDR3 contains 15 residues. The DNA for the CDR3 is TGTGCCAGCAGCTGTGGGCAGGATAGCAATCAGCCCCAGCATTTT. Translated: CASSCGQDSNQPQHF.

The rearrangement links TRBV6-1 to TRBJ2-5, with TRBD2 identical over 9 bases. CDR1 and CDR2 from the germline V gene are MNHNS and SASEGT. Trimming at V came to 4 bases and at J to 3 bases, leaving 12 bases not matched to a gene. CDR3 length equals 17 residues. Written as DNA, the CDR3 is TGTGCCAGCAGTGGTAGGCCAGCGGGAGGACCTGAAGAGACCCAGTACTTC. Protein product: CASSGRPAGGPEETQYF.

J is TRBJ2-2 and V is TRBV25-1; D perhaps matches TRBD1 (6 bases). The V end was cut by 3 bases, the J end by 4 bases, with 18 bases between. CDR3 size: 17 residues. Germline loops: CDR1 MGHDK, CDR2 SYGVNS. The CDR3: CASSDPRGGLFTGELFF. The CDR3 region has the DNA TGTGCCAGCAGTGACCCCCGAGGGGGTTTATTCACCGGGGAGCTGTTTTTT.

This clone was seen once. The gene calls are TRBV4-1 and TRBJ1-4, with TRBD1 matching 12 bases. This CDR3 contains 18 residues. V was clipped by 3 bases and J by 4 bases; unmatched bases: 9. The V gene's germline CDR1 is MGHRA and CDR2 YSYEKL. The CDR3 DNA reads TGCGCCAGCAGCCAGGGACAGGGGGCGCAAAGTTTTAATGAAAAACTGTTTTTT. Protein product: CASSQGQGAQSFNEKLFF.

The chain uses TRBV9 and TRBJ2-3; 7 positions match TRBD2. The germline CDR1 and CDR2 sequences are SGDLS and YYNGEE. The CDR3 sequence is 16 residues long. The J segment lost 4 bases and the V segment lost 3 bases, leaving 11 bases of the junction unmatched. The CDR3 coding sequence is TGTGCCAGCAGCGAGAGGTGGGGGAGGGTCGCAGATACGCAGTATTTT. Residues: CASSERWGRVADTQYF.

The chain employs TRBV28 and TRBJ2-2, with a possible D match to TRBD2 (6 bases). Looked up from germline, CDR1 is MDHEN and CDR2 is SYDVKM. The CDR3 contains 21 residues. The V gene lost 0 bases and the J gene lost 4 bases, with 27 bases spanning the gap. Here the CDR3 reads CASSLWGTGTVPMLGTGELFF. The CDR3 nucleotides read TGTGCCAGCAGTTTATGGGGGACCGGGACTGTACCTATGCTGGGCACCGGGGAGCTGTTTTTT.

V and J are TRBV18 and TRBJ2-1; perhaps TRBD1 as D (5 bases). The V end was cut by 0 bases, the J end by 8 bases, with 14 bases between. The CDR3 is 15 amino acids. Germline V gene sequence: CDR1 KGHSH, CDR2 LQKENI. CDR3 amino acids: CASSPPGQARDEQFF. CDR3 DNA: TGTGCCAGCTCACCACCGGGGCAGGCCAGAGATGAGCAGTTCTTC.

J is TRBJ2-7 and V is TRBV2; the D gene is possibly TRBD1 (5 bases). Per the germline V gene, CDR1 is SNHLY and CDR2 is FYNNEI. Trimming took 6 bases from V and 6 from J, leaving 18 bases between them. This CDR3 contains 14 residues. The CDR3 DNA sequence: TGTGCCAGCAGCGACAATATCAGACAGTCCGAGCAGTACTTC. This encodes CASSDNIRQSEQYF.

V usage is TRBV28 and J usage is TRBJ2-1; 8 nucleotides match TRBD2. The CDR3 is 15 amino acids. The V segment lost 9 bases and the J segment 4 bases; nucleotides outside the gene matches: 11. Germline V CDR1 and CDR2: MDHEN, SYDVKM. The CDR3 sequence: CASLGGREGYNEQFF. Written as DNA, the CDR3 is TGTGCCAGTCTGGGGGGACGGGAGGGTTACAATGAGCAGTTCTTC.

This clone was seen only once. This rearrangement joins TRBV28 to TRBJ2-3; D is unresolved. CDR3 length: 13 amino acids. The germline V gene has CDR1 MDHEN and CDR2 SYDVKM. Trimming left V 7 bases short and J 2 bases short, with 10 bases between. Written as DNA, the CDR3 is TGTGCCAGCAATCCGGCAGACACAGATACGCAGTATTTT. Protein sequence: CASNPADTDTQYF.

The CDR3 DNA reads as TGTGCCAGCAGCTTGGGAGGGTATGGCACTGAAGCTTTCTTT. This encodes CASSLGGYGTEAFF. The V and J genes are TRBV5-6 and TRBJ1-1; D unresolved. The CDR3 is 14 residues long. CDR1 is SGHDT, CDR2 YYEEEE, per germline. Trimming pared 0 bases from V and 4 bases from J, leaving 10 bases between.

J is TRBJ2-7 and V is TRBV7-9, with a tentative D call TRBD1 (6 bases). Trimming stripped 1 base from V and 0 bases from J, with 10 bases between. CDR1 is SEHNR and CDR2 is FQNEAQ in the germline V gene (reference sequence). The CDR3 is 15 amino acids. The CDR3 region is CASSLVLQGSYEQYF. CDR3 bases: TGTGCCAGCAGCTTAGTCCTACAGGGCTCCTACGAGCAGTACTTC.

V gene TRBV4-1 combines with J gene TRBJ2-7; possible D gene TRBD2, 7 bases. Deletions cut 6 bases from V and 4 bases from J, with 22 bases between. Germline CDR1 is MGHRA and CDR2 is YSYEKL. There are 16 residues in the CDR3. CDR3 DNA: TGCGCCAGCAGTCTAGACAGCGGGACAATGGAATACGAGCAGTACTTC. The encoded protein is CASSLDSGTMEYEQYF.

The chain uses TRBV5-4 and TRBJ2-2; D not certain. Germline values: CDR1 SGHNT, CDR2 YYREEE (reference sequence). The V end lost 7 bases, the J end lost 4 bases, and 11 bases lay between the germline ends. There are 13 residues in the CDR3. CDR3 DNA: TGTGCCAGCTCCGCCGGAAGCACCGGGGAGCTGTTTTTT. It yields the protein CASSAGSTGELFF.

This clone was seen once. The rearrangement joins TRBV24-1 to TRBJ1-5; tentatively, D is TRBD1 (6 bases). The length of the CDR3 is 17 residues. Trimming took 3 bases from V and 2 from J, leaving 16 bases between them. Germline V lookup: CDR1 KGHDR, CDR2 SFDVKD. The CDR3 protein is CATSDDATGKGNQPQHF. The CDR3 DNA reads as TGTGCCACCAGTGATGACGCTACAGGGAAGGGCAATCAGCCCCAGCATTTT.